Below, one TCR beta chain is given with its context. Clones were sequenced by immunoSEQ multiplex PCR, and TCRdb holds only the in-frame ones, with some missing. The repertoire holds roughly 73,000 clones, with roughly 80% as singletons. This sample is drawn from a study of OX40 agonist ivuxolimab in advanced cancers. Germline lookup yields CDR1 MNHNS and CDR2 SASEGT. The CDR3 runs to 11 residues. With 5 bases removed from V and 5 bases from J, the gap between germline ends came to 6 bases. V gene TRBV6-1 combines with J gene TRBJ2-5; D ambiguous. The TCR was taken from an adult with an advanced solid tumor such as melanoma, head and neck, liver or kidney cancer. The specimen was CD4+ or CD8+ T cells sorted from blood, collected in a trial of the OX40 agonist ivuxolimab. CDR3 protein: CASSYHETQYF. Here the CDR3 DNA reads TGTGCCAGCAGTTATCACGAGACCCAGTACTTC.